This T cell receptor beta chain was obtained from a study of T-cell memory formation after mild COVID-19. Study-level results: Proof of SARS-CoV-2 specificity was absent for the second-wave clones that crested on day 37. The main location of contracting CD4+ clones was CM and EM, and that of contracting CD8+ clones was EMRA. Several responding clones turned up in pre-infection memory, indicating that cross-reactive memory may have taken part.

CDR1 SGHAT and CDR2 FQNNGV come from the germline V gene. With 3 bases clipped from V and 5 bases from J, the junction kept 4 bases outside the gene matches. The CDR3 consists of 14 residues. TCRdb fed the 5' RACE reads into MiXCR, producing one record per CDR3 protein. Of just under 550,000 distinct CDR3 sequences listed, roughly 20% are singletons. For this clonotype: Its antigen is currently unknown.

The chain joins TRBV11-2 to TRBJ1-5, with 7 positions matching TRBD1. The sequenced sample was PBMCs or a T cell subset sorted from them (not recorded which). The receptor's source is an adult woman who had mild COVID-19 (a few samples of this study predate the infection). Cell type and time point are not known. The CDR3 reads CASSLRTGDQPQHF. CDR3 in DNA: TGTGCCAGCAGCTTGCGAACAGGGGATCAGCCCCAGCATTTT.